These 27 T cell receptor beta chains share one sample of origin, sequenced in a study of blood T cell repertoires in COVID-19. The repertoire was sequenced with immunoSEQ multiplex PCR; TCRdb's copy has only in-frame clones and lacks some. The sample lists approximately 220,000 clones; roughly 86% were seen once. Sequences were obtained from PBMCs or T cells enriched from blood (not recorded which). These receptors came from a woman aged 25 to 39 with acute COVID-19.

The V and J genes are TRBV9 and TRBJ2-5; D is undetermined. Germline V gene data show CDR1 as SGDLS and CDR2 as YYNGEE. CDR3 length: 13 residues. With 4 bases removed from V and 1 base from J, the gap between germline ends came to 8 bases. CDR3 sequence reads: CASSPTSQETQYF. The CDR3 DNA sequence: TGTGCCAGCAGCCCCACGAGCCAAGAGACCCAGTACTTC.

The J gene is TRBJ1-1, the V gene TRBV5-1; a weak D match, TRBD1 (5 bases). Trimming removed 6 bases from V and 5 bases from J, with 17 bases in between. From germline, CDR1 is SGHRS and CDR2 YFSETQ. The CDR3 loop spans 14 amino acids. This chain's CDR3 is CASNPRGYGTEAFF. CDR3 DNA: TGCGCCAGCAACCCCCGGGGGTACGGGACTGAAGCTTTCTTT.

This chain connects TRBV29-1 to TRBJ1-2, with 7 bases fitting TRBD1. The J segment lost 8 bases and the V segment lost 1 base, leaving 7 bases of the junction unmatched. The CDR3 sequence is 13 residues long. Per the germline V gene, CDR1 is SQVTM and CDR2 is ANQGSEA. The CDR3 bases are TGCAGCGTTGAAGGTGTACAGGGGAGCGGCTACACCTTC. Protein product: CSVEGVQGSGYTF. The whole variable domain, filled in from reference TRBV29-1 and TRBJ1-2, reads SAVISQKPSRDICQRGTSLTIQCQVDSQVTMMFWYRQQPGQSLTLIATANQGSEATYESGFVIDKFPISRPNLTFSTLTVSNMSPEDSSIYLCSVEGVQGSGYTFGSGTRLTVV.

This sequence joins TRBV12-3 or TRBV12-4 and TRBJ1-1; 7 nucleotides agree with TRBD1. CDR3 length: 13 residues. Losses at the gene ends were 6 bases for V and 5 bases for J; bases not matched to a gene: 6. The CDR3 is CASREWTGTEAFF. CDR3 DNA sequence: TGTGCCAGCAGGGAGTGGACAGGAACTGAAGCTTTCTTT.

In this sample, this clone turned up once. V is TRBV6-5 and J is TRBJ1-1; D gene uncertain. Trimming removed 10 bases at V and 2 bases at J, with 20 bases between. Germline loops: CDR1 MNHEY, CDR2 SVGAGI. This CDR3 is 15 amino acids long. The CDR3 here is CATKEDPNLNTEAFF. CDR3 nucleotide sequence: TGTGCCACCAAGGAGGACCCCAACTTAAACACTGAAGCTTTCTTT.

The J gene is TRBJ2-6, the V gene TRBV7-9, with D perhaps matching TRBD1 (6 bases). The CDR3 has 16 residues. The ends were cut back, 5 bases at V and 0 bases at J, with 11 bases in the middle. CDR1 is SEHNR, CDR2 FQNEAQ, per germline (reference sequence). The CDR3 sequence is CASSDRLSSGANVLTF. The CDR3, as DNA: TGTGCCAGCAGCGACAGGCTAAGCTCTGGGGCCAACGTCCTGACTTTC.

This clone was seen just once. The chain is built from TRBV27 and TRBJ2-2; possible D gene TRBD1, 6 bases. Germline loops: CDR1 MNHEY, CDR2 SMNVEV (reference sequence). The CDR3 extends over 14 amino acids. V lost 6 bases, J lost 6 bases, and 14 bases lay in between. In DNA, the CDR3 is TGTGCCAGCAGCCGGACAGCCTATCCCGGGGAGCTGTTTTTT. Translation: CASSRTAYPGELFF.

The V and J genes are TRBV7-9 and TRBJ2-7; maybe TRBD1 (6 bases). The V end was cut by 5 bases, the J end by 4 bases, with 12 bases between. This CDR3 has 13 amino acids. The germline CDR1 and CDR2 sequences are SEHNR and FQNEAQ (reference sequence). The chain's CDR3 is CASSGRQVYEQYF. In DNA, the CDR3 is TGTGCCAGCAGCGGAAGACAGGTGTACGAGCAGTACTTC.

This clone appeared once. This chain uses TRBV5-8 with TRBJ2-1; D is uncertain. There are 13 residues in the CDR3. Per germline, CDR1 SGHTS and CDR2 YDEGEE. V was clipped by 2 bases and J by 7 bases, with 10 bases between them. In DNA form, the CDR3 reads TGTGCCAGCAGCTTAGGCGCGAGGAATGAGCAGTTCTTC. Its protein is CASSLGARNEQFF. Combining the CDR3 with reference TRBV5-8 and TRBJ2-1 gives the whole variable domain EAGVTQSPTHLIKTRGQQATLRCSPISGHTSVYWYQQALGLGLQFLLWYDEGEERNRGNFPPRFSGRQFPNYSSELNVNALELEDSALYLCASSLGARNEQFFGPGTRLTVL.

This chain links TRBV30 with TRBJ2-5; TRBD2 aligns across 9 bases. J was trimmed by 3 bases and V by 4 bases; bases with no gene match: 3. Germline V gene data show CDR1 as GTSNPN and CDR2 as SVGIG (reference sequence). The length of the CDR3 is 13 residues. The CDR3 DNA follows: TGTGCCTGGACGGCTAGCGGGGAAGAGACCCAGTACTTC. As protein: CAWTASGEETQYF. The full variable domain, its missing parts supplied by reference TRBV30 and TRBJ2-5, is SQTIHQWPATLVQPVGSPLSLECTVEGTSNPNLYWYRQAAGRGLQLLFYSVGIGQISSEVPQNLSASRPQDRQFILSSKKLLLSDSGFYLCAWTASGEETQYFGPGTRLLVL.

The chain combines TRBV5-1 with TRBJ2-5, with 9 bases that match TRBD2. The length of the CDR3 is 14 residues. Germline lookup yields CDR1 SGHRS and CDR2 YFSETQ. J gave up 1 base and V 3 bases, and 1 base lay outside the gene matches. This CDR3 reads CASSSTSGQETQYF. In nucleotides, the CDR3 is TGCGCCAGCAGCTCGACTAGCGGCCAAGAGACCCAGTACTTC.

This clone was picked up one time. The V and J genes are TRBV7-9 and TRBJ2-1, with 11 bases that match TRBD1. V lost 5 bases to trimming and J lost 5 bases; unmatched junction nucleotides: 8. This CDR3 comprises 16 residues. Germline CDR1 reads SEHNR; CDR2 reads FQNEAQ (reference sequence). CDR3 residues: CASSPPGTGGDNEQFF. DNA of the CDR3: TGTGCCAGCAGCCCCCCCGGGACAGGGGGGGACAATGAGCAGTTCTTC.

The rearrangement links TRBV4-3 to TRBJ2-7, with D possibly being TRBD2 (5 bases). Trimming pared 0 bases from V and 1 base from J, leaving 13 bases between. The CDR3 runs to 16 residues. Per the germline V gene, CDR1 is LGHNA and CDR2 is YSLEER. CDR3 region: CASSQDIRGRSYEQYF. The CDR3 DNA reads TGCGCCAGCAGCCAAGATATACGGGGAAGGTCCTACGAGCAGTACTTC.

The chain combines TRBV2 with TRBJ1-1, with TRBD1 identical over 8 bases. Germline V gives CDR1 SNHLY, CDR2 FYNNEI. The CDR3 covers 13 residues. The junction had 3 bases not matched to a gene; V was cut back by 4 bases and J by 5 bases. The CDR3 loop reads CASSGQGSTEAFF. The DNA for the CDR3 is TGTGCCAGCAGTGGACAGGGGTCGACTGAAGCTTTCTTT.

The chain is built from TRBV19 and TRBJ1-5, with D uncertain. The CDR3 has 15 residues. V was clipped by 6 bases and J by 0 bases, with 12 bases between them. Looked up from germline, CDR1 is LNHDA and CDR2 is SQIVND (reference sequence). CDR3 sequence (DNA): TGTGCCAGTAGCCGATCCCAGATTAGCAATCAGCCCCAGCATTTT. Translating it yields CASSRSQISNQPQHF.

CDR3 sequence reads: CASSAQTGGGTEAFF. CDR3 in DNA: TGCGCCAGCAGCGCCCAGACAGGCGGGGGCACTGAAGCTTTCTTT. The chain combines TRBV5-1 with TRBJ1-1; D is perhaps TRBD1 (6 bases). From germline, CDR1 is SGHRS and CDR2 YFSETQ. This CDR3 contains 15 residues. V gave up 4 bases and J gave up 4 bases, with 17 bases separating them.

V and J are TRBV19 and TRBJ2-7, with TRBD1 identical over 10 bases. Germline V gene sequence: CDR1 LNHDA, CDR2 SQIVND (reference sequence). The CDR3 has 16 residues. The junction had 8 bases not matched to a gene; V was cut back by 3 bases and J by 3 bases. The CDR3 loop reads CASSMAGTGEFYEQYF. DNA for the CDR3: TGTGCCAGTAGTATGGCCGGGACAGGGGAATTCTACGAGCAGTACTTC. The whole variable domain, remainder taken from reference TRBV19 and TRBJ2-7, is DGGITQSPKYLFRKEGQNVTLSCEQNLNHDAMYWYRQDPGQGLRLIYYSQIVNDFQKGDIAEGYSVSREKKESFPLTVTSAQKNPTAFYLCASSMAGTGEFYEQYFGPGTRLTVT.

The chain has TRBV13 and TRBJ2-3, with 7 nucleotides matching TRBD2. The germline V gene encodes CDR1 PRHDT and CDR2 FYEKMQ (reference sequence). The CDR3 is 16 amino acids. V gave up 5 bases and J gave up 3 bases; unmatched junction bases: 11. Here the CDR3 reads CASSTFSGLMTDTQYF. The CDR3, as DNA: TGTGCCAGCAGCACTTTTAGCGGGTTAATGACAGATACGCAGTATTTT.

The chain employs TRBV5-1 and TRBJ1-2, with D possibly matching TRBD1 (5 bases). Trimming stripped 3 bases from V and 4 bases from J, with 16 bases between. The CDR3 contains 15 residues. Per germline, CDR1 SGHRS and CDR2 YFSETQ. Written as DNA, the CDR3 is TGCGCCAGCAGCTCCCACCCAGGGAGGGGCTATGGCTACACCTTC. Translated, it gives CASSSHPGRGYGYTF. The whole variable domain, filled in from reference TRBV5-1 and TRBJ1-2, reads KAGVTQTPRYLIKTRGQQVTLSCSPISGHRSVSWYQQTPGQGLQFLFEYFSETQRNKGNFPGRFSGRQFSNSRSEMNVSTLELGDSALYLCASSSHPGRGYGYTFGSGTRLTVV.

The chain employs TRBV5-6 and TRBJ1-4; 8 bases align to TRBD1. CDR3 size: 14 residues. V lost 2 bases and J lost 8; bases outside the gene matches: 5. CDR1 is SGHDT, CDR2 YYEEEE, per germline. This chain's CDR3 is CASSFPGGREKLFF. CDR3 in DNA: TGTGCCAGCAGCTTCCCAGGGGGCAGGGAAAAACTGTTTTTT.

This clone appeared a single time. The chain is built from TRBV5-6 and TRBJ1-1; perhaps TRBD1 as D (5 bases). V lost 0 bases to trimming and J lost 11 bases, with 23 bases between them. Germline CDR1 SGHDT, CDR2 YYEEEE. This CDR3 region has 16 residues. Here the CDR3 DNA reads TGTGCCAGCAGCTTGGTCGACTTCGGGAGGGGCGGGGATGCTTTCTTT. This gives the protein CASSLVDFGRGGDAFF. The complete variable domain, with remaining parts taken from reference TRBV5-6 and TRBJ1-1, reads DAGVTQSPTHLIKTRGQQVTLRCSPKSGHDTVSWYQQALGQGPQFIFQYYEEEERQRGNFPDRFSGHQFPNYSSELNVNALLLGDSALYLCASSLVDFGRGGDAFFGQGTRLTVV.

V is TRBV27 and J is TRBJ2-7; D ambiguous. Trimming stripped 6 bases from V and 3 bases from J, with 18 bases between. CDR1 and CDR2 from the germline V gene are MNHEY and SMNVEV (reference sequence). The CDR3 contains 15 residues. The CDR3 region has the DNA TGTGCCAGCAGCACTCGGCGTGGGCAGTTCTACGAGCAGTACTTC. Protein product: CASSTRRGQFYEQYF.

The chain joins TRBV24-1 to TRBJ2-2; 9 bases are a match to TRBD1. Germline V lookup: CDR1 KGHDR, CDR2 SFDVKD. Trimming cost V 2 bases and J 4 bases; bases outside gene matches: 7. CDR3 length equals 17 residues. The CDR3 spells CATSDSMGQGTTGELFF. The CDR3 bases are TGTGCCACCAGTGATTCAATGGGACAGGGCACCACCGGGGAGCTGTTTTTT.

V and J are TRBV9 and TRBJ2-5, with 15 bases lining up with TRBD2. The CDR3 contains 16 residues. CDR1 SGDLS and CDR2 YYNGEE come from the germline V gene. V was pared by 3 bases and J by 5 bases, with 5 bases of the junction left unmatched. CDR3 nucleotides: TGTGCCAGCAGCGGGACTAGCGGGGGGGCAGGGGAGACCCAGTACTTC. Translating it yields CASSGTSGGAGETQYF.

This clone was counted between two and nine times. J is TRBJ2-4 and V is TRBV4-3; weak D call: TRBD1 (6 bases). Trimming cost V 1 base and J 7 bases, with 17 bases left between them. There are 16 residues in the CDR3. CDR1 is LGHNA, CDR2 YSLEER, per germline. The CDR3 region has the DNA TGCGCCAGCAGCCAAGTTCTGCCAGGGGACGTGAACATTCAGTACTTC. Protein product: CASSQVLPGDVNIQYF.

V and J are TRBV30 and TRBJ2-7, with D uncertain. CDR3 length: 14 residues. Germline loops: CDR1 GTSNPN, CDR2 SVGIG (reference sequence). Trimming stripped 2 bases from V and 2 bases from J, with 13 bases between. CDR3 in DNA: TGTGCCTGGAGTTCCTACCTTGTTCCCTACGAGCAGTACTTC. Translated: CAWSSYLVPYEQYF. The whole variable domain, filled in from reference TRBV30 and TRBJ2-7, reads SQTIHQWPATLVQPVGSPLSLECTVEGTSNPNLYWYRQAAGRGLQLLFYSVGIGQISSEVPQNLSASRPQDRQFILSSKKLLLSDSGFYLCAWSSYLVPYEQYFGPGTRLTVT.

Concerning this clone: The sample carries other DNA sequences with the same CDR3. The V and J genes are TRBV19 and TRBJ1-2, with a possible D match to TRBD1 (5 bases). This CDR3 contains 17 residues. Germline V CDR1 and CDR2: LNHDA, SQIVND (reference sequence). Between the trimmed V and J ends, which lost 0 bases and 8 bases, there was a span of 22 bases. CDR3 loop: CASSIDPTVPIGYGYTF. CDR3 nucleotide sequence: TGTGCCAGTAGTATAGACCCGACAGTTCCCATTGGGTACGGCTACACCTTC.